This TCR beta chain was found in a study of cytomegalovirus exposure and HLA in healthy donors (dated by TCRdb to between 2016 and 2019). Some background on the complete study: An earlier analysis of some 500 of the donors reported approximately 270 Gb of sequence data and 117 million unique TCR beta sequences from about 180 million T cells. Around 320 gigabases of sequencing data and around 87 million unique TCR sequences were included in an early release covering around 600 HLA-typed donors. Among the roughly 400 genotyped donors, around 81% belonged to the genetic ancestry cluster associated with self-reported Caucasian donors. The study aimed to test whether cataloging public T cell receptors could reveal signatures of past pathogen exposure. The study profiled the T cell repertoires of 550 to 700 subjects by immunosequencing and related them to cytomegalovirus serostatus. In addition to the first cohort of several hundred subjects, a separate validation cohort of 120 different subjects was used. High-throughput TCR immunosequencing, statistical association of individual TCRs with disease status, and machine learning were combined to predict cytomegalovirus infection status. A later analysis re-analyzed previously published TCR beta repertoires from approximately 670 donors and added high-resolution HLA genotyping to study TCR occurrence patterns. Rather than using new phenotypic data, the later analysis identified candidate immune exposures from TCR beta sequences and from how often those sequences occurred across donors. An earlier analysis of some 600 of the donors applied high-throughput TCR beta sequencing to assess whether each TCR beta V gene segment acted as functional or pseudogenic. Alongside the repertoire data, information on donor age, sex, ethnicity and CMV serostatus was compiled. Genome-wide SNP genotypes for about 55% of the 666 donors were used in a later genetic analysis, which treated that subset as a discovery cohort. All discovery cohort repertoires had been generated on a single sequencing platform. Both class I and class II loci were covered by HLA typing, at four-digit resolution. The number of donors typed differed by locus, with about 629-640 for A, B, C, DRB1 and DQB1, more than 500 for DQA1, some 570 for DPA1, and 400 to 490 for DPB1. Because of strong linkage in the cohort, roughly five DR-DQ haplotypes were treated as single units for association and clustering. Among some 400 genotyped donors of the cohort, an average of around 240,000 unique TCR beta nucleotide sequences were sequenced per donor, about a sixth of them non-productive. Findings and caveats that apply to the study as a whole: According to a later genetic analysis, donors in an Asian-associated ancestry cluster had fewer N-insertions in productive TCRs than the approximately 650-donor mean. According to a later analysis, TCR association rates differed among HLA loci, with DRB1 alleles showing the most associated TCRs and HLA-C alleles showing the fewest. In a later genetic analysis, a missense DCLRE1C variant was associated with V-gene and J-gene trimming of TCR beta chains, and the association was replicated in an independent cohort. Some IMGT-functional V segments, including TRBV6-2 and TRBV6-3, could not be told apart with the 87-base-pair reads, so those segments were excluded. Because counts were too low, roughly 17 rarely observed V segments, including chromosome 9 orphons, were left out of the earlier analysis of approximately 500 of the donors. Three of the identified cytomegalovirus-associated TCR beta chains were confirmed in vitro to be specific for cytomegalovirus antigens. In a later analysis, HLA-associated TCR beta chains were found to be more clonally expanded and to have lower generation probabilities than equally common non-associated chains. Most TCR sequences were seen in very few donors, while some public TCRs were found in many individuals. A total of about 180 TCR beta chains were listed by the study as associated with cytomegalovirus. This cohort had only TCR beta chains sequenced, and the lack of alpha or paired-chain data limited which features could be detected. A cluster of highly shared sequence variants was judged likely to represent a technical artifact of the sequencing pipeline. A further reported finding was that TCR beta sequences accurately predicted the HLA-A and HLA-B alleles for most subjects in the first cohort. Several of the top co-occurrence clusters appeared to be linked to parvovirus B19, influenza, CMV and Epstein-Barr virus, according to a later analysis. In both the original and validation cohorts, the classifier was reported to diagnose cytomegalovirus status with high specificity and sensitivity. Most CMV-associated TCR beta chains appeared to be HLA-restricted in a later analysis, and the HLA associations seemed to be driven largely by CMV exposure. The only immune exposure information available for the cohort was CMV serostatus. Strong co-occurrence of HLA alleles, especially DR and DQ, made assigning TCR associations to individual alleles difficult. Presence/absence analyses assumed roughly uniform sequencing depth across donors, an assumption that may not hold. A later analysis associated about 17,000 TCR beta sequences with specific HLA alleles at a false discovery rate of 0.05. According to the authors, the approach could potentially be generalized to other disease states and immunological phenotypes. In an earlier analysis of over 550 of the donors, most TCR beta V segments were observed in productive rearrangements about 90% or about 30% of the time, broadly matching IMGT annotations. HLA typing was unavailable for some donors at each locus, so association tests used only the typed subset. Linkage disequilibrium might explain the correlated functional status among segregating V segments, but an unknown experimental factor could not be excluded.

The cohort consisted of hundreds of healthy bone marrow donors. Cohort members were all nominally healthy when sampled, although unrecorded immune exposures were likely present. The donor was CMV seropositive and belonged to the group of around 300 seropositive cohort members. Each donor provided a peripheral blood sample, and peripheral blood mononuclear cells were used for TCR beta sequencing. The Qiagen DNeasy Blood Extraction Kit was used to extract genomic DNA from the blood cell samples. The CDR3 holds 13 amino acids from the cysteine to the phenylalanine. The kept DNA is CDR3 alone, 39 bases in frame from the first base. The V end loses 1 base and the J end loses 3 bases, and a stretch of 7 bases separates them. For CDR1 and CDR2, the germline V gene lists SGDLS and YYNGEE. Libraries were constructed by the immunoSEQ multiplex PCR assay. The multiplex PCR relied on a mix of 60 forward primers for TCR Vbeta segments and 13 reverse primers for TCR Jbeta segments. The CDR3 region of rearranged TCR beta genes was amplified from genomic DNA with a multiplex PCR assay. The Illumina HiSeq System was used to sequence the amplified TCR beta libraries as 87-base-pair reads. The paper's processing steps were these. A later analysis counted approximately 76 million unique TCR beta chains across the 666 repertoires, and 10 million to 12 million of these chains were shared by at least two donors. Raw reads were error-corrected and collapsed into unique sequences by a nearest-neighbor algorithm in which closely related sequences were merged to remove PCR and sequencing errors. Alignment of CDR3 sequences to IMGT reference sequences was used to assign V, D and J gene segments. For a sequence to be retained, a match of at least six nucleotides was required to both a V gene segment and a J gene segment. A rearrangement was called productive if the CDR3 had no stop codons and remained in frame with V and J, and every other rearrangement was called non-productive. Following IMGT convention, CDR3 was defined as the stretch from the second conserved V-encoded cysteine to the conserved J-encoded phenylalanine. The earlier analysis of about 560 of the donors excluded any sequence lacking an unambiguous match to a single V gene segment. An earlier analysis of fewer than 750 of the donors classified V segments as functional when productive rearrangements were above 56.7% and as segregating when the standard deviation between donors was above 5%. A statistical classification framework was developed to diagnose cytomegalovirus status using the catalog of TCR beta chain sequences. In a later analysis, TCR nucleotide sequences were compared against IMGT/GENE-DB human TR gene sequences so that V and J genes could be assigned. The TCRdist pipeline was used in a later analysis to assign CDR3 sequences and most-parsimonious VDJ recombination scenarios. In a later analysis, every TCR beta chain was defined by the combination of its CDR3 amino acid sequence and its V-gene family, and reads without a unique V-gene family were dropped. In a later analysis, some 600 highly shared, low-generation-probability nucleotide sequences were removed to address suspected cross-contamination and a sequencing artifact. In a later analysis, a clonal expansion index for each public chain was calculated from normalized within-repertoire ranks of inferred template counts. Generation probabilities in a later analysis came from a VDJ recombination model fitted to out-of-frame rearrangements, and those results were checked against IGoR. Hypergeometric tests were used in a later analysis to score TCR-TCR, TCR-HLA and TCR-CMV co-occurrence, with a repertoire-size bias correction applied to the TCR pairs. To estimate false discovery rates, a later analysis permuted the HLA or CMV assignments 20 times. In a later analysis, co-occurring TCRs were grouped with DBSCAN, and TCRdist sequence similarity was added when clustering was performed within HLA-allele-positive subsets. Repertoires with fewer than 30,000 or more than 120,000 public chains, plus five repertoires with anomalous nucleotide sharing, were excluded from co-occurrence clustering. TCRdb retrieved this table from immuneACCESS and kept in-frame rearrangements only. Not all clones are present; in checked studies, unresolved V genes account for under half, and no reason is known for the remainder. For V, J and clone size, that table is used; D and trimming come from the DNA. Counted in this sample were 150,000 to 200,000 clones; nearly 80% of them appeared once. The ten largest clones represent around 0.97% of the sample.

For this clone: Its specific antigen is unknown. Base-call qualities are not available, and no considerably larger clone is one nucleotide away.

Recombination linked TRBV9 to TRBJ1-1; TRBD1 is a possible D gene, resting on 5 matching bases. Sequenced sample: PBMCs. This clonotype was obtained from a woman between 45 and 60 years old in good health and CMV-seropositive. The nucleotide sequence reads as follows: TGTGCCAGCAGCGTACAGGGCGACACTGAAGCTTTCTTT. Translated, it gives CASSVQGDTEAFF.